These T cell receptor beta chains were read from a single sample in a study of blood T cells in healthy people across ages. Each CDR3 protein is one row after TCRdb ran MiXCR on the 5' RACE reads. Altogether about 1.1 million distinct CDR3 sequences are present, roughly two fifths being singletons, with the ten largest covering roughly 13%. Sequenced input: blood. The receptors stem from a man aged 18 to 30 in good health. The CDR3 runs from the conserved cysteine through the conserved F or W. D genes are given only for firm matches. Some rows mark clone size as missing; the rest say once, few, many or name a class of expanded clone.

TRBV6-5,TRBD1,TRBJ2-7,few,TGTGCCAGCAGTTACCCTCGGGACAGGGGGAACGAGCAGTACTTC,CASSYPRDRGNEQYF
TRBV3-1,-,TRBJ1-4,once,TGTGCCAGCAGCCAAAGGGCGTTAGGGGGTCGTGAAAAACTGTTTTTT,CASSQRALGGREKLFF
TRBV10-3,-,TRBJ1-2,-,TGTGCCATCTCTACGGCTGCTAGGGGCTACACCTTC,CAISTAARGYTF
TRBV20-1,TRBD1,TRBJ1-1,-,TGCAGTGCCCCCGGGACAGGGGGCACTGAAGCTTTCTTT,CSAPGTGGTEAFF
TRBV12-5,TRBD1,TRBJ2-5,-,TGTGCTAGTGTCCTAAGACAGGACAGGGACCAAGAGACCCAGTACTTC,CASVLRQDRDQETQYF
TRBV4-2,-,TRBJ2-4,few,TGTGCCAGCGGTGAAAACATTCAGTACTTC,CASGENIQYF
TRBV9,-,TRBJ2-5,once,TGTGCCAGCAGCGTCTCCCCCCGAGCAGGTTACGAGCGGTACTTC,CASSVSPRAGYERYF
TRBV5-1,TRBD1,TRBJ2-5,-,TGCGCCAGCAGCTTCGCACCGGGACAGCAAGAGACCCAGTACTTC,CASSFAPGQQETQYF
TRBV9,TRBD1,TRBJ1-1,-,TGTGCCAGCAGCGGTGGACAGGGCGATGACACTGAAGCTTTCTTT,CASSGGQGDDTEAFF
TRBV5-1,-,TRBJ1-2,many,TGCGCCAGCAGCTTGGTTGGCCGCTATGGCTACACCTTC,CASSLVGRYGYTF
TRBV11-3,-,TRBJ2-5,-,TGTGCCAGCAGCTTAGAGGGGACAATGGGTGAGCAGTACTTC,CASSLEGTMGEQYF
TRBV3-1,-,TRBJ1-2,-,TGTGCCAGCAGCCCGCCGGGTTTTGGCTATGGCTACACCTTC,CASSPPGFGYGYTF
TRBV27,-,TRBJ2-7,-,TGTGCCAGCAGTCGGGGGACTTACTACGAGCAGTACTTC,CASSRGTYYEQYF
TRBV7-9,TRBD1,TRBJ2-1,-,TGTGCCAGCAGTTCGGGACAGGGCTGGTTAATCAATGAGCAGTTCTTC,CASSSGQGWLINEQFF
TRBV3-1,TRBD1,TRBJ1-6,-,TGTGCCAGCAGCCCCACAGGGGATTCACCCCTCCACTTT,CASSPTGDSPLHF
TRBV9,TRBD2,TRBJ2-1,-,TGTGCCAGCAGCGTAGGGCGGCTAGCGGGCTCCTACAATGAGCAGTTCTTC,CASSVGRLAGSYNEQFF
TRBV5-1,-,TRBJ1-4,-,TGCGCCAGCAGCTTCGGAGGGACAACTAATGAAAAACTGTTTTTT,CASSFGGTTNEKLFF
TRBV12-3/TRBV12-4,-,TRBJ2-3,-,TGTGCCAGCACCCAGGGACAATTAGGCAGCACAGATACGCAGTATTTT,CASTQGQLGSTDTQYF
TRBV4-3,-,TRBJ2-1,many,TGCGCCAGCAGCCAAGAGCTGGGCTTTAGCTCCTACAATGAGCAGTTCTTC,CASSQELGFSSYNEQFF
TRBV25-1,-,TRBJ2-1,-,TGTGCCAGCGGAGGCAGGGCAAATGAGCAGTTCTTC,CASGGRANEQFF
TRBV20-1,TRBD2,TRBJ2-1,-,TGCAGTGCTAGAGATAGACTAGCGGGGAGATACAATGAGCAGTTCTTC,CSARDRLAGRYNEQFF
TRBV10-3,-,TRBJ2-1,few,TGTGCCATCGGACGTAGTGAGACAGGAACAGGGACTAAAGACAATGAGCAGTTCTTC,CAIGRSETGTGTKDNEQFF
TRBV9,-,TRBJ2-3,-,TGTGCCAGCAGCGTAGGAAGCCAGAGCGAAACAGATACGCAGTATTTT,CASSVGSQSETDTQYF
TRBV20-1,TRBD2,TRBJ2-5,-,TGCAGTGCTAGAGACGGCGTGGGGACTAACGGCCAAGAGACCCAGTACTTC,CSARDGVGTNGQETQYF
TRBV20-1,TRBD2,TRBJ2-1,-,TGCAGTGCTGCCCGACTAGCGGGGGGGCTAGAGGATGAGCAGTTCTTC,CSAARLAGGLEDEQFF
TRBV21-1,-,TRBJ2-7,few,TGTGCCAGCAGCAAAGCAGGGGTCTCCTACGAGCAGTACTTC,CASSKAGVSYEQYF
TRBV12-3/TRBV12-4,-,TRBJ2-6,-,TGTGCCAGCACCCGGACCAACTCTGGGGCCAACGTCCTGACTTTC,CASTRTNSGANVLTF
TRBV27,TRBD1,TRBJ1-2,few,TGTGCCAGCAGCACGACAGGGGGGAGTAACTATGGCTACACCTTC,CASSTTGGSNYGYTF
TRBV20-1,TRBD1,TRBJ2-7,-,TGCAGTGCTGGTCCGGGACAGGGCTACTACAATGAGCAGTACTTC,CSAGPGQGYYNEQYF
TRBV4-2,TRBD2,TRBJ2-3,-,TGTGCCAGCAGCCAAACACAAGCGGGGGCCGGCACAGATACGCAGTATTTT,CASSQTQAGAGTDTQYF
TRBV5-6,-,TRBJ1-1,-,TGTGCCAGCAGCTTGGCCAGTGGGTATCTCACTGAAGCTTTCTTT,CASSLASGYLTEAFF
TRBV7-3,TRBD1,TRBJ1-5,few,TGTGCCAGCAGCCGCACAGGGGGATTGGAAAAAAGCAATCAGCCCCAGCATTTT,CASSRTGGLEKSNQPQHF
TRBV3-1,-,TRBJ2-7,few,TGTGCCAGCAGCCAAGACGAGGACGGGGGATACGAGCAGTACTTC,CASSQDEDGGYEQYF
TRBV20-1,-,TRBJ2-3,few,TGCAGTGCTAGAGACGCCTCGGATACGCAGTATTTT,CSARDASDTQYF
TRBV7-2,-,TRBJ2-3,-,TGTGCCAGCAGCTTAGCAGGGAGGGGGAACACAGATACGCAGTATTTT,CASSLAGRGNTDTQYF
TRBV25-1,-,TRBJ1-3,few,TGTGCCACAAGCGCCGGAGGCACCATATATTTT,CATSAGGTIYF
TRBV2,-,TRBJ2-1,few,TGTGCCAGCAGTGCTGTAAGGGGAGCAGGGAATAATGAGCAGTTCTTC,CASSAVRGAGNNEQFF
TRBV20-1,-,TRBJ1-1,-,TGCAGTGCTCTACAGGGCCTAGGGGACACTGAAGCTTTCTTT,CSALQGLGDTEAFF
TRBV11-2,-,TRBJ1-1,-,TGTGCCAGCAGCTTAGGGGTCAGTGGGGGAACAGCTTTCTTT,CASSLGVSGGTAFF
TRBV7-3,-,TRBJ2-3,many,TGTGCCAGCAGCTTATCCCACCCGCCGGGACTTATATCAGATACGCAGTATTTT,CASSLSHPPGLISDTQYF
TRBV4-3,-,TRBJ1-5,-,TGCGCCAGCAGCCAAGATCACAGTCGCAATCAGCCCCAGCATTTT,CASSQDHSRNQPQHF
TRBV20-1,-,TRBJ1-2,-,TGCAGTGCTAGACCAGACGGCCGCCTAGACTATGGCTACACCTTC,CSARPDGRLDYGYTF
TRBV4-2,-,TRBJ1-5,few,TGTGCCAGCAGCCAGCTCCCGGGTCAGCCCCAGCATTTT,CASSQLPGQPQHF
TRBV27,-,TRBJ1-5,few,TGTGCCAGCAGTCCCACCGACACAGGGTATAGCAATCAGCCCCAGCATTTT,CASSPTDTGYSNQPQHF
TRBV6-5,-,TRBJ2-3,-,TGTGCCAGCAGGGGTAGCGGTGATAGCACAGATACGCAGTATTTT,CASRGSGDSTDTQYF
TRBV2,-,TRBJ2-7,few,TGTGCCAGCAGTGGAGAGGGAGTAGTCTACGAGCAGTACTTC,CASSGEGVVYEQYF
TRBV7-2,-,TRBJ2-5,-,TGTGCCAGCAGCTTCTCGCCGGATTTCGCCAATGAGCAGTACTTC,CASSFSPDFANEQYF
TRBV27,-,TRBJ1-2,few,TGTGCCAGCAGTTCAGCCGGGTTCCGCGGCTACACCTTC,CASSSAGFRGYTF
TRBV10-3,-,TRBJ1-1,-,TGTGTCATCGAGAGGGATTCGAACACTGAAGCTTTCTTT,CVIERDSNTEAFF
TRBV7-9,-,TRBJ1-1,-,TGTGCCAGCAGCACCCAGTGGGGCAGTAGCGACACTGAAGCTTTCTTT,CASSTQWGSSDTEAFF
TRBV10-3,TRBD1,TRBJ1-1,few,TGTGCCATCAGATCCGGGACAGGGACCATGAACACTGAAGCTTTCTTT,CAIRSGTGTMNTEAFF
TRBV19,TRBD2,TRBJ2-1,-,TGTGCCAGCAGTAGCGGGGAAGAGACCCAGTTCTTC,CASSSGEETQFF
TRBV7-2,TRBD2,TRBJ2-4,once,TGTGCCAGCAGTTCGACTAGCGGGGCTCACAATGAGCAGTACTTC,CASSSTSGAHNEQYF
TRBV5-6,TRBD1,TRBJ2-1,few,TGTGCCAGCAGTGGAGGGACAGGGGACAACTTCTTCTACAATGAGCAGTTCTTC,CASSGGTGDNFFYNEQFF
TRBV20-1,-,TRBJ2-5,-,TGCAGTGCAGACCATCCCGAAACCAATGAGCAGTACTTC,CSADHPETNEQYF
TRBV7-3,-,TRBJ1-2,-,TGTGCCAGCAGCCGGAAGACAGCCATCCTTTCGGGCTACACCTTC,CASSRKTAILSGYTF
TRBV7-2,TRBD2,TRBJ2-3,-,TGTGCCAGCAGCTTAGGCTTAGCGGGGGGGATCACAGATACGCAGTATTTT,CASSLGLAGGITDTQYF